The rows below give T cell receptor beta chains drawn from one sample of a study of blood T cell repertoires in COVID-19. TCRdb keeps only in-frame clones here, not all; method: immunoSEQ multiplex PCR. The sample shows approximately 150,000 clones, 80% to 90% of them seen only once. The sample consisted of peripheral blood. These receptors were obtained from a woman between 50 and 59 years old with acute or convalescent COVID-19. Each CDR3 is given with its conserved first and last residue. D genes are given only for firm matches. Clone sizes are given selectively: once, few, many, or a class where the clone is expanded.

v_call	clone_size	j_call	d_call	cdr3_aa	cdr3_nt
TRBV12-3/TRBV12-4	NA	TRBJ1-2	NA	CASIRGGGYGYTF	TGTGCCAGCATCCGGGGGGGAGGCTATGGCTACACCTTC
TRBV6-5	NA	TRBJ2-3	NA	CASSYGLASTDTQYF	TGTGCCAGCAGTTACGGGTTAGCTAGCACAGATACGCAGTATTTT
TRBV28	NA	TRBJ2-5	TRBD1	CASSSQGDLKETQYF	TGTGCCAGCAGTTCACAGGGGGATCTGAAAGAGACCCAGTACTTC
TRBV7-2	once	TRBJ1-1	NA	CASSPWGVTEAFF	TGTGCCAGCAGCCCGTGGGGGGTTACTGAAGCTTTCTTT
TRBV7-9	NA	TRBJ2-7	NA	CASSHGVRIVFQQYF	TGTGCCAGCAGCCACGGGGTCAGGATTGTCTTCCAGCAGTACTTC
TRBV5-1	NA	TRBJ2-7	NA	CASSLELAGYEQYF	TGCGCCAGCAGCTTGGAACTAGCAGGCTACGAGCAGTACTTC
TRBV6-2/TRBV6-3	NA	TRBJ2-5	TRBD2	CASSPPAGYQETQYF	TGTGCCAGCAGCCCACCAGCGGGATACCAAGAGACCCAGTACTTC
TRBV6-5	NA	TRBJ1-1	NA	CASTDAANGEAFF	TGTGCCAGCACCGACGCGGCGAATGGTGAAGCTTTCTTT
TRBV18	NA	TRBJ1-5	NA	CASHRGGSSNQPQHF	TGTGCCAGCCACCGGGGGGGGTCGAGCAATCAGCCCCAGCATTTT
TRBV5-1	few	TRBJ2-2	NA	CASSLATSTGELFF	TGCGCCAGCAGCTTGGCTACGTCGACCGGGGAGCTGTTTTTT
TRBV30	NA	TRBJ2-7	TRBD1	CAWSVRDRGLGRNF	TGTGCCTGGAGTGTACGGGACAGGGGGCTCGGTAGGAACTTC
TRBV10-3	few	TRBJ2-1	TRBD2	CAISDPGLAGEGSSYNEQFF	TGTGCCATCAGTGACCCGGGACTAGCGGGAGAAGGGAGCTCCTACAATGAGCAGTTCTTC
TRBV6-1	NA	TRBJ2-7	NA	CASSELPTGFGEQYF	TGTGCCAGCAGTGAATTACCTACAGGGTTCGGCGAGCAGTACTTC
TRBV19	NA	TRBJ2-3	NA	CASSSGSTDTQYF	TGTGCCAGTAGTAGCGGGAGCACAGATACGCAGTATTTT
TRBV2	NA	TRBJ2-1	NA	CASSFSGNEQFF	TGTGCCAGCAGTTTTAGCGGAAATGAGCAGTTCTTC
TRBV11-2	NA	TRBJ2-3	TRBD1	CASSSWDRGSDTQYF	TGTGCCAGCAGCTCGTGGGACAGGGGGTCGGATACGCAGTATTTT
TRBV10-1	few	TRBJ1-4	NA	CASSESGTPDWLFF	TGCGCCAGCAGTGAGTCAGGAACACCGGACTGGCTGTTTTTT
TRBV5-4	NA	TRBJ2-7	NA	CASSLRVSSYEQYF	TGTGCCAGCAGCTTGCGGGTTAGCTCCTACGAGCAGTACTTC
TRBV5-4	NA	TRBJ2-3	NA	CASRVARGSGGDTQYF	TGTGCCAGCAGGGTAGCGCGGGGCTCCGGTGGAGATACGCAGTATTTT
TRBV6-5	once	TRBJ1-1	NA	CASSYGQGNTEAFF	TGTGCCAGCAGTTACGGCCAGGGGAACACTGAAGCTTTCTTT